What follows are 32 T cell receptor beta chains derived from one specimen sequenced in a study of read filtering for tumor transcriptome and immune sequencing. The library was built from 400 to 500 ng RNA with molecular barcoded adaptors for alpha/delta and beta/gamma chains. TCRdb re-called the reads through MiXCR, storing one row per CDR3 protein. The top ten hold approximately 10% of the sample, which has tens of thousands of distinct CDR3 sequences, roughly 19% seen once. The specimen was a population of CD138-negative cells sorted from bone marrow. The receptor set was obtained from a donor at least 40 years old with multiple myeloma.

This clonotype occurred many times. The rearrangement uses TRBV2 and TRBJ2-6, with TRBD2 as a possible D gene (6 bases). Germline V CDR1 and CDR2: SNHLY, FYNNEI. The CDR3 is 15 amino acids. V lost 8 bases and J lost 0, with 11 bases in between. CDR3 DNA sequence: TGTGCCAGCGGATTGGGGGGCTCTGGGGCCAACGTCCTGACTTTC. Protein: CASGLGGSGANVLTF.

This clonotype was counted ten times or more. J is TRBJ1-2 and V is TRBV6-1; no clear D. The germline CDR1 and CDR2 sequences are MNHNS and SASEGT. The CDR3 is made up of 14 amino acids. Trimming took 6 bases from V and 4 from J, leaving 15 bases between them. The CDR3 bases are TGTGCCAGCAGCGAGGGCCGGAGGAGCTATGGCTACACCTTC. This gives the protein CASSEGRRSYGYTF.

This clonotype was observed many times. The chain recombines TRBV30 with TRBJ1-1; no clear D. V gave up 2 bases and J gave up 0 bases, with 7 bases separating them. The germline V gene encodes CDR1 GTSNPN and CDR2 SVGIG (reference sequence). The CDR3 has 13 residues. The CDR3 loop is CAWSQTMNTEAFF. CDR3 nucleotides: TGTGCCTGGAGTCAGACCATGAACACTGAAGCTTTCTTT.

Ten or more counts support this clonotype. The V and J genes are TRBV12-3 or TRBV12-4 and TRBJ1-1; D uncertain. The CDR3 length is 14 residues. V dropped 3 bases and J dropped 5 bases, with 13 bases sitting between them. CDR3 DNA sequence: TGTGCCAGCAGTTTGTTGGGGTGGGAGACTGAAGCTTTCTTT. This codes for CASSLLGWETEAFF.

The V call is TRBV7-2, the J call TRBJ1-1, with 7 bases aligning to TRBD1. In germline, CDR1 is SGHTA, CDR2 FQGNSA. The CDR3 totals 14 residues. V lost 3 bases to trimming and J lost 7 bases; unmatched junction nucleotides: 8. The CDR3 DNA reads TGTGCCAGCAGCTTTGGTTCCGGGACAGATGAAGCTTTCTTT. Its translation: CASSFGSGTDEAFF.

The V and J genes are TRBV27 and TRBJ2-1, with 7 nucleotides matching TRBD2. Germline lookup yields CDR1 MNHEY and CDR2 SMNVEV (reference sequence). Trimming cost V 7 bases and J 0 bases; bases outside gene matches: 15. This CDR3 has 18 amino acids. CDR3 in amino acids: CASTQRGLPVISYNEQFF. The DNA for the CDR3 is TGTGCCAGCACTCAAAGGGGACTACCGGTTATCTCCTACAATGAGCAGTTCTTC.

This clonotype was seen ten or more times. This sequence joins TRBV6-6 and TRBJ2-1; D perhaps matches TRBD2 (6 bases). Germline-derived CDR1 and CDR2 are MNHNY and SVGAGI (reference sequence). V was pared by 3 bases and J by 8 bases, with 17 bases between. This CDR3 region has 15 residues. CDR3 in DNA: TGTGCCAGCAGTTATCTGGGGGGAGCGCGAGATGAGCAGTTCTTC. It is translated as CASSYLGGARDEQFF.

This clonotype was observed at least ten times. This chain uses TRBV27 with TRBJ2-1; D may be TRBD1 (5 bases). Germline V lookup: CDR1 MNHEY, CDR2 SMNVEV (reference sequence). Trimming took 5 bases from V and 1 from J, leaving 15 bases between them. CDR3 size: 16 residues. This chain's CDR3 is CASSTQSPGSYNEQFF. CDR3 sequence (DNA): TGTGCCAGCAGTACACAATCCCCAGGGTCCTACAATGAGCAGTTCTTC.

The chain uses TRBV29-1 and TRBJ2-3; TRBD1 matches at 11 bases. Germline CDR1 SQVTM, CDR2 ANQGSEA. This CDR3 spans 13 amino acids. Trimming at V came to 2 bases and at J to 6 bases, leaving 1 base not matched to a gene. The CDR3: CSVERDRGDTQYF. The DNA of the CDR3 is TGCAGCGTTGAACGGGACAGGGGGGATACGCAGTATTTT.

This clonotype showed up many times. This CDR3 reads CASSYWSGLAAGETQYF. The CDR3 DNA reads as TGTGCCAGCAGTTATTGGTCAGGGTTGGCAGCGGGAGAGACCCAGTACTTC. The V call is TRBV6-5, the J call TRBJ2-5, with D tentatively TRBD2 (6 bases). The CDR3 length is 17 residues. Per germline, CDR1 MNHEY and CDR2 SVGAGI. The V end lost 3 bases, the J end lost 4 bases, and 21 bases lay between the germline ends.

This clonotype was seen ten or more times. J is TRBJ2-3 and V is TRBV5-4, with 12 bases lining up with TRBD2. V gave up 4 bases and J gave up 6 bases; unmatched junction bases: 6. The germline gives CDR1 SGHNT, CDR2 YYREEE (reference sequence). The CDR3 runs 15 residues. CDR3 coding DNA: TGTGCCAGCAGCCCTAGCGGGAGGGCCGGCGATACGCAGTATTTT. Translating it yields CASSPSGRAGDTQYF. Filled out from reference TRBV5-4 and TRBJ2-3, the complete variable domain reads ETGVTQSPTHLIKTRGQQVTLRCSSQSGHNTVSWYQQALGQGPQFIFQYYREEENGRGNFPPRFSGLQFPNYSSELNVNALELDDSALYLCASSPSGRAGDTQYFGPGTRLTVL.

There are many counts of this clonotype. The chain couples TRBV7-9 to TRBJ1-4; unclear D gene. TRBJ2-3 explains the end of the DNA better; the J call may be wrong. CDR1 is SEHNR, CDR2 FQNEAQ, per germline (reference sequence). The CDR3 extends over 11 amino acids. DNA of the CDR3: TGTGCCAGCAGCTTATCCTGGGAGCAGTATTTT. Protein: CASSLSWEQYF.

This clonotype was counted ten times or more. The J gene is TRBJ1-2, the V gene TRBV28; possibly TRBD1 for D (5 bases). This CDR3 spans 13 amino acids. Looked up from germline, CDR1 is MDHEN and CDR2 is SYDVKM. V was trimmed by 3 bases and J by 4 bases, leaving 9 bases between them. For the CDR3, the DNA is TGTGCCAGCAGTTTGGGGGTACGCTATGGCTACACCTTC. Residues: CASSLGVRYGYTF.

This clonotype appeared many times. The V gene is TRBV2, the J gene TRBJ2-1, with 11 bases fitting TRBD2. CDR1 is SNHLY and CDR2 is FYNNEI in the germline V gene. The CDR3 is 15 residues long. V shed 6 bases, J shed 2 bases, and the junction held 3 bases outside the gene matches. The chain's CDR3 is CASRLAGGTYNEQFF. The DNA of the CDR3 is TGTGCCAGCAGGCTAGCGGGGGGTACCTACAATGAGCAGTTCTTC.

This clonotype was detected many times. This sequence joins TRBV10-3 and TRBJ2-5, with TRBD2 identical over 10 bases. The CDR3 length is 18 residues. The germline CDR1 and CDR2 sequences are ENHRY and SYGVKD. The chain's CDR3 is CSSSVGAAVAGGQETQYF. CDR3 sequence (DNA): TGTTCCTCATCAGTGGGGGCAGCGGTAGCGGGAGGCCAAGAGACCCAGTACTTC.

Ten or more counts support this clonotype. Just one base apart from a much larger clone, this may be a read error. The chain recombines TRBV28 with TRBJ2-7; D possibly matches TRBD1 or TRBD2 (5 bases each). The CDR3 spans 14 residues. Germline CDR1 is MDHEN and CDR2 is SYDVKM. This CDR3 is CASSPPGAYYVQYF. CDR3 DNA: TGTGCCAGCAGCCCGCCCGGGGCCTACTACGTGCAGTACTTC.

The table lists this clonotype with many counts. The J gene is TRBJ2-1, the V gene TRBV5-5; D unresolved. Looked up from germline, CDR1 is SGHKS and CDR2 is YYEKEE (reference sequence). V was cut by 0 bases and J by 4 bases, with 8 bases left in between. CDR3 length: 14 amino acids. The CDR3 spells CASSLAGNYNEQFF. The CDR3 DNA is TGTGCCAGCAGCTTGGCGGGCAATTACAATGAGCAGTTCTTC.

Turning to this clonotype: A read error is the likely source, as a far larger clone sits one nucleotide away. The CDR3 DNA is TGTGCCATCAGTGAAAGGGCAAAAGGTCTCTACAATGAGCAGTTCTTC. It is translated as CAISERAKGLYNEQFF. The rearrangement links TRBV10-3 to TRBJ2-1; D is unresolved. The V end was cut by 3 bases, the J end by 3 bases, with 15 bases between. This CDR3 comprises 16 residues. Germline CDR1 and CDR2: ENHRY and SYGVKD.

The sample holds a few counts of this clonotype. A much larger clone lies a single base off, so this may be a read error. The rearrangement joins TRBV6-2 or TRBV6-3 to TRBJ1-1; 7 nucleotides match TRBD1. V lost 2 bases and J lost 7; bases outside the gene matches: 7. Germline V lookup: CDR1 MNHEY, CDR2 SVGEGT. The CDR3 is made up of 14 amino acids. The CDR3 reads CASSYLTGSIEAFF. The CDR3 DNA reads as TGTGCCAGCAGTTACCTGACAGGGTCCATTGAAGCTTTCTTT.

This clonotype was recorded at least ten times. The V gene is TRBV3-1, the J gene TRBJ2-1; TRBD2 matches at 9 bases. Germline trimming cut 0 bases from V and 0 bases from J; bases unmatched to any gene: 12. This CDR3 comprises 20 residues. Germline V gene sequence: CDR1 LGHDT, CDR2 YNNKEL (reference sequence). CDR3 amino acids: CASSQDGGLAFKSSYNEQFF. The CDR3 DNA sequence: TGTGCCAGCAGCCAAGATGGAGGACTAGCGTTTAAGAGCTCCTACAATGAGCAGTTCTTC.

This clonotype has more than one count but fewer than ten. The chain employs TRBV19 and TRBJ1-2; 8 bases fit TRBD1. The J segment lost 2 bases and the V segment lost 6 bases, leaving 5 bases of the junction unmatched. Germline CDR1 and CDR2: LNHDA and SQIVND (reference sequence). The CDR3 consists of 14 residues. The CDR3: CASRRTGLNYGYTF. The CDR3 DNA reads as TGTGCCAGTAGACGGACAGGGCTGAACTATGGCTACACCTTC.

This rearrangement joins TRBV7-2 to TRBJ2-1; 7 bases map to TRBD2. Germline V gene lookup returns CDR1 SGHTA and CDR2 FQGNSA. The V and J ends lost 5 bases and 14 bases, in that order; junction bases with no gene match: 12. CDR3 length: 13 residues. CDR3 amino acids: CASSPAGLLSEFF. The CDR3 region has the DNA TGTGCCAGCAGCCCAGCGGGACTCCTAAGCGAGTTCTTC.

For the CDR3, the DNA is TGTGCCAGCAGTAATAGCGGTTCCTCCTACAATGAGCAGTTCTTC. This codes for CASSNSGSSYNEQFF. The chain joins TRBV6-2 or TRBV6-3 to TRBJ2-1; perhaps TRBD2 as D (6 bases). Germline V gene sequence: CDR1 MNHEY, CDR2 SVGEGT. The CDR3 extends over 15 amino acids. Trimming shortened V by 5 bases and J by 0 bases, and 11 bases separated the two germline ends.

Remarks on this clonotype: A much larger clone differs from this one at a single base, so this may be a read error. The V call is TRBV3-1, the J call TRBJ2-5; tentatively, D is TRBD1 (5 bases). This CDR3 contains 12 residues. The germline CDR1 and CDR2 sequences are LGHDT and YNNKEL (reference sequence). CDR3 nucleotide sequence: TGTGCCACCAGCCAGGGATGGGAGACCCAGTACTTC. This sequence encodes CATSQGWETQYF.

This clonotype was seen at least ten times. The rearrangement joins TRBV2 to TRBJ2-7, with D possibly being TRBD1 or TRBD2 (5 bases each). V was trimmed by 2 bases and J by 3 bases, leaving 8 bases between them. Germline CDR1 SNHLY, CDR2 FYNNEI. CDR3 length: 13 amino acids. The CDR3, as DNA: TGTGCCAGCAGTGAACCTGGGGGCTACGAGCAGTACTTC. Its protein is CASSEPGGYEQYF.

This clonotype was counted ten times or more. The chain employs TRBV12-3 or TRBV12-4 and TRBJ2-7, with TRBD1 matching over 7 bases. This CDR3 has 14 residues. Trimming removed 7 bases from V and 5 bases from J; junction bases left unmatched: 11. The CDR3 bases are TGTGCCAGCACCACCGGGACAGCATTCAACGAGCAGTACTTC. It encodes CASTTGTAFNEQYF.

This clonotype was observed many times. This chain joins TRBV20-1 and TRBJ2-3; 8 bases line up with TRBD2. Trimming cost V 5 bases and J 6 bases; bases outside gene matches: 10. Germline CDR1 reads DFQATT; CDR2 reads SNEGSKA (reference sequence). The CDR3 loop spans 14 amino acids. The CDR3, as DNA: TGCAGTGCTCAACCGGGACTAGGGTCCGATACGCAGTATTTT. It codes for CSAQPGLGSDTQYF.

For this clonotype: The CDR3 does not end in the conserved phenylalanine or tryptophan, so this is likely a read error. This sequence joins TRBV6-5 and TRBJ2-7; perhaps TRBD1 as D (6 bases). CDR3 length equals 16 residues. Trimming took 5 bases from V and 6 from J, leaving 23 bases between them. The germline V gene encodes CDR1 MNHEY and CDR2 SVGAGI. CDR3 sequence reads: CASSQSPGQAVGEQYL. The CDR3 bases are TGTGCCAGCAGTCAGTCGCCGGGACAAGCGGTGGGCGAGCAGTACCTC.

Ten or more counts support this clonotype. The rearrangement joins TRBV20-1 to TRBJ2-1; D remains ambiguous. Germline V lookup: CDR1 DFQATT, CDR2 SNEGSKA (reference sequence). V lost 2 bases, J lost 4 bases, and 12 bases lay in between. The CDR3 runs to 14 residues. CDR3 in DNA: TGCAGTGCTAGACAGCTCCTAGGGTACAATGAGCAGTTCTTC. Residues: CSARQLLGYNEQFF.

This clonotype was observed at least ten times. The chain uses TRBV5-4 and TRBJ2-1; 7 bases are shared with TRBD1. V lost 2 bases and J lost 8; bases outside the gene matches: 7. The CDR3 covers 14 residues. The germline V gene has CDR1 SGHNT and CDR2 YYREEE (reference sequence). The CDR3 loop is CASSLRTGYDEQFF. CDR3 bases: TGTGCCAGCAGCTTAAGGACAGGATACGATGAGCAGTTCTTC.

As concerns this clonotype: A read error may produce the germline difference seen at one junction end. The genes are TRBV10-3 and TRBJ2-1; perhaps TRBD2 as D (5 bases). Germline V gene data show CDR1 as ENHRY and CDR2 as SYGVKD. The CDR3 length is 14 residues. CDR3 nucleotides: TGTGCCATCAGTGCTTCCATGGATGGTAATGAGCGGTCCTTC. Amino acid sequence: CAISASMDGNERSF.

This clonotype was detected ten times or more. This chain uses TRBV7-9 with TRBJ2-2, with D uncertain. The CDR3 has 13 residues. CDR1 is SEHNR and CDR2 is FQNEAQ in the germline V gene (reference sequence). V lost 5 bases to trimming and J lost 4 bases, with 8 bases between them. The CDR3 sequence: CASSPVPTGELFF. CDR3 DNA: TGTGCCAGCAGCCCCGTGCCCACCGGGGAGCTGTTTTTT.